These 13 T cell receptor beta chains share one sample of origin, sequenced in a study of OX40 agonist ivuxolimab in advanced cancers. TCRdb keeps only in-frame clones here, not all; method: immunoSEQ multiplex PCR. The sample yields about 79,000 clones, more than 90% seen once. Sequenced here: CD4+ or CD8+ T cells sorted from blood, sampled in a trial of the OX40 agonist ivuxolimab. The origin of the receptors is an adult with an advanced solid tumor such as melanoma, head and neck, liver or kidney cancer.

This sequence joins TRBV7-8 and TRBJ2-1; 11 bases fit TRBD2. V lost 5 bases, J lost 6 bases, and 9 bases stayed unmatched. Germline CDR1 is SGHVS and CDR2 is FQNEAQ. The CDR3 is 16 residues long. The CDR3 DNA reads as TGTGCCAGCAGCCCCCTTGGGACTAGCGGTCCCAATGAGCAGTTCTTC. Protein sequence: CASSPLGTSGPNEQFF.

The chain is built from TRBV28 and TRBJ1-5; D uncertain. The CDR3 is 13 amino acids. V lost 8 bases, J lost 7 bases, and 15 bases lay in between. Germline assignment: CDR1 MDHEN and CDR2 SYDVKM. This CDR3 reads CASRPALGQPQHF. The CDR3, as DNA: TGTGCCAGCCGCCCCGCCCTAGGACAGCCCCAGCATTTT.

This chain connects TRBV7-8 to TRBJ1-5, with 7 bases lining up with TRBD1. Per the germline V gene, CDR1 is SGHVS and CDR2 is FQNEAQ. Trimming removed 5 bases from V and 1 base from J; junction bases left unmatched: 17. The CDR3 covers 19 residues. This CDR3 is CASSGVRGLIARSNQPQHF. The CDR3 nucleotides are TGTGCCAGCAGCGGGGTCAGGGGGTTAATCGCTAGAAGCAATCAGCCCCAGCATTTT.

This clone was seen a handful of times. The chain recombines TRBV5-1 with TRBJ1-1; no definite D call. The CDR3 has 14 amino acids. Trimming took 4 bases from V and 0 from J, leaving 10 bases between them. From germline, CDR1 is SGHRS and CDR2 YFSETQ. For the CDR3, the DNA is TGCGCCAGCAGCACAGCCCTCATGAACACTGAAGCTTTCTTT. As protein: CASSTALMNTEAFF.

V gene TRBV19 combines with J gene TRBJ2-6, with unresolved D. CDR3 size: 14 residues. Germline V gene lookup returns CDR1 LNHDA and CDR2 SQIVND (reference sequence). The ends were cut back, 0 bases at V and 1 base at J, with 1 base in the middle. CDR3 sequence (DNA): TGTGCCAGTAGTATAGAATCTGGGGCCAACGTCCTGACTTTC. This gives the protein CASSIESGANVLTF. The whole variable domain, filled in from reference TRBV19 and TRBJ2-6, reads DGGITQSPKYLFRKEGQNVTLSCEQNLNHDAMYWYRQDPGQGLRLIYYSQIVNDFQKGDIAEGYSVSREKKESFPLTVTSAQKNPTAFYLCASSIESGANVLTFGAGSRLTVL.

The chain uses TRBV10-3 and TRBJ2-7; D is ambiguous. The length of the CDR3 is 17 residues. The germline V gene encodes CDR1 ENHRY and CDR2 SYGVKD. The V end was cut by 0 bases, the J end by 4 bases, with 19 bases between. The CDR3 nucleotides are TGTGCCATCAGTGAGTCGTTGACTGTGGGGTCGGTTTACGAGCAGTACTTC. Encoded protein: CAISESLTVGSVYEQYF.

V gene TRBV9 combines with J gene TRBJ2-5; D remains unclear. The CDR3 runs 13 residues. Trimming took 3 bases from V and 4 from J, leaving 10 bases between them. The germline V gene has CDR1 SGDLS and CDR2 YYNGEE. The CDR3 DNA reads as TGTGCCAGCAGCGGAACCCTACGAGAGACCCAGTACTTC. This codes for CASSGTLRETQYF.

The V and J genes are TRBV30 and TRBJ2-7; TRBD2 aligns across 14 bases. From germline, CDR1 is GTSNPN and CDR2 SVGIG (reference sequence). Trimming cost V 1 base and J 5 bases; bases outside gene matches: 4. The CDR3 runs 15 residues. CDR3 region: CAWSGTSGGWNEQYF. CDR3 in DNA: TGTGCCTGGAGTGGGACTAGCGGGGGGTGGAACGAGCAGTACTTC. The full variable domain, its missing parts supplied by reference TRBV30 and TRBJ2-7, is SQTIHQWPATLVQPVGSPLSLECTVEGTSNPNLYWYRQAAGRGLQLLFYSVGIGQISSEVPQNLSASRPQDRQFILSSKKLLLSDSGFYLCAWSGTSGGWNEQYFGPGTRLTVT.

The rearrangement links TRBV7-9 to TRBJ2-3, with 12 bases matching TRBD2. CDR1 is SEHNR and CDR2 is FQNEAQ in the germline V gene (reference sequence). The CDR3 has 15 residues. With 5 bases clipped from V and 3 bases from J, the junction kept 3 bases outside the gene matches. CDR3 in DNA: TGTGCCAGCAGCGTTCTAGCGGGAGGGACAGATACGCAGTATTTT. Encoded protein: CASSVLAGGTDTQYF.

The CDR3 bases are TGTGCCAGCGGCAGGGGTGGCAATCAGCCCCAGCATTTT. It specifies CASGRGGNQPQHF. This chain links TRBV2 with TRBJ1-5, with D perhaps matching TRBD1 (6 bases). Germline loops: CDR1 SNHLY, CDR2 FYNNEI. There are 13 residues in the CDR3. The germline V and J ends were trimmed by 8 bases and 2 bases, with 10 bases remaining between them. The full variable domain, with the rest looked up from reference TRBV2 and TRBJ1-5, is EPEVTQTPSHQVTQMGQEVILRCVPISNHLYFYWYRQILGQKVEFLVSFYNNEISEKSEIFDDQFSVERPDGSNFTLKIRSTKLEDSAMYFCASGRGGNQPQHFGDGTRLSIL.

This clone came up once. The chain combines TRBV5-1 with TRBJ1-2, with D unresolved. V was trimmed by 5 bases and J by 4 bases, leaving 9 bases between them. The germline CDR1 and CDR2 sequences are SGHRS and YFSETQ. The CDR3 totals 12 residues. The CDR3 loop is CASSNGLYGYTF. CDR3 in DNA: TGCGCCAGCAGTAACGGACTCTATGGCTACACCTTC.

V and J are TRBV18 and TRBJ2-5; 10 bases are a match to TRBD2. The V and J ends lost 2 bases and 5 bases, in that order; junction bases with no gene match: 11. The CDR3 extends over 17 amino acids. Germline CDR1 and CDR2: KGHSH and LQKENI. This CDR3 is CASSPDRLAGVWETQYF. DNA of the CDR3: TGTGCCAGCTCACCAGACCGGCTAGCGGGAGTTTGGGAGACCCAGTACTTC.

The V and J genes are TRBV9 and TRBJ2-1; 7 nucleotides agree with TRBD2. This CDR3 spans 16 amino acids. Germline V gives CDR1 SGDLS, CDR2 YYNGEE. V trimming: 3 bases; J trimming: 6 bases; junction bases outside the gene matches: 12. CDR3 amino acids: CASSAKTSIGTNEQFF. CDR3 sequence (DNA): TGTGCCAGCAGCGCCAAGACTAGCATCGGGACCAATGAGCAGTTCTTC. The full variable domain, completed using reference TRBV9 and TRBJ2-1, is DSGVTQTPKHLITATGQRVTLRCSPRSGDLSVYWYQQSLDQGLQFLIQYYNGEERAKGNILERFSAQQFPDLHSELNLSSLELGDSALYFCASSAKTSIGTNEQFFGPGTRLTVL.